This entry is about one TCR beta chain. Its cognate antigen has yet to be identified. Nothing much larger sits one base from this clone, and base qualities are not available. This sample stems from a study of cytomegalovirus exposure and HLA in healthy donors (dated 2017 in TCRdb). About the study as a whole: An earlier analysis of 550 to 700 of the donors reported approximately 300 Gb of sequence data and around 110 million unique TCR beta sequences from around 200 million T cells. Typing coverage differed by locus: A, B, C, DRB1 and DQB1 were typed in roughly 620-630 donors, DQA1 in roughly 510, DPA1 in approximately 600, and DPB1 in about 450. Every repertoire in the discovery cohort had been generated on one and the same sequencing platform. About five DR-DQ haplotypes were treated as single units for association and clustering because of strong linkage in the cohort. Among about 400 genotyped donors of the cohort, an average of approximately 240,000 unique TCR beta nucleotide sequences was sequenced per donor, of which 15% to 20% were non-productive. The aim of the study was to test whether cataloging public T cell receptors could identify signatures of past pathogen exposure. In a later genetic analysis, genome-wide SNP genotypes for about 55% of the roughly 670 donors were used, and that subset was treated as a discovery cohort. Donor age, sex, ethnicity and CMV serostatus were compiled together with the repertoire data. An early release covering more than 500 HLA-typed donors comprised roughly 300 gigabases of sequencing data and 65 million to 100 million unique TCR sequences. The study profiled the T cell repertoires of about 640 subjects by immunosequencing and related them to cytomegalovirus serostatus. Of the 350 to 450 genotyped donors, around 81% fell in the genetic ancestry cluster associated with self-reported Caucasian donors. Both class I and class II loci were covered by HLA typing, at four-digit resolution. Along with the roughly 710-subject first cohort, a separate validation cohort of over a hundred different subjects was used. An earlier analysis of 500 to 650 of the donors applied high-throughput TCR beta sequencing to assess whether each TCR beta V gene segment acted as functional or pseudogenic. To study patterns of TCR occurrence, a later analysis re-analyzed previously published TCR beta repertoires from several hundred donors and added high-resolution HLA genotyping. Rather than using new phenotypic data, the later analysis identified candidate immune exposures from TCR beta sequences and from how often those sequences occurred across donors. To predict cytomegalovirus infection status, the study brought together high-throughput TCR immunosequencing, statistical association of individual TCRs with disease status, and machine learning.

The cohort consisted of 666 healthy bone marrow donors. At the time of sampling, all cohort members were nominally healthy, though unrecorded immune exposures were likely present. The donor tested CMV seronegative and was one of the 352 seronegative cohort members. Every donor gave a peripheral blood sample, and the peripheral blood mononuclear cells from that sample were used for TCR beta sequencing. The Qiagen DNeasy Blood Extraction Kit was used to extract genomic DNA from the blood cell samples. Taken from the germline V gene (reference sequence), the CDR1 and CDR2 loops are MNHEY and SMNVEV. From V the trimming removes 2 bases and from J it removes 0 bases, while the gene matches leave 4 bases of the junction unaccounted for. From the cysteine through the phenylalanine, the CDR3 covers 17 amino acids. Only the CDR3 region is kept as DNA, spanning 51 bases read in frame from base 1. What the work shows at the level of the full study, not this receptor alone: In a later analysis, HLA-associated TCR beta chains were found to be more clonally expanded and to have lower generation probabilities than equally common non-associated chains. Fewer than 20 rarely observed V segments, including chromosome 9 orphons, were excluded from the earlier analysis of several hundred of the donors because counts were too low. In a later analysis, most CMV-associated TCR beta chains were found to appear HLA-restricted, with HLA associations seemingly driven largely by CMV exposure. Compared with the approximately 700-donor mean, donors in an Asian-associated ancestry cluster had fewer N-insertions in productive TCRs, according to a later genetic analysis. Most TCR sequences were seen in very few donors, while some public TCRs were found in many individuals. In vitro tests confirmed that three of the cytomegalovirus-associated TCR beta chains recognize cytomegalovirus antigens. A further reported finding was that TCR beta sequences accurately predicted the HLA-A and HLA-B alleles for most subjects in the first cohort. Linkage disequilibrium might explain the correlated functional status among segregating V segments, but an unknown experimental factor could not be ruled out. This cohort had only TCR beta chains sequenced, and the lack of alpha or paired-chain data limited which features could be detected. Some IMGT-functional V segments, including TRBV6-2 and TRBV6-3, could not be told apart with the 87-base-pair reads, so those segments were excluded. Immune exposure information for the cohort was limited to CMV serostatus. In the study, approximately 160 TCR beta chains were listed as associated with cytomegalovirus. Cytomegalovirus status was reported to be diagnosed by the classifier with high specificity and sensitivity in both the original and validation cohorts. In a later analysis, the rate of TCR association differed among HLA loci, with DRB1 alleles having the most associated TCRs and HLA-C alleles having the fewest. A cluster of highly shared sequence variants was judged likely to be a technical artifact of the sequencing pipeline. In a later analysis, several top co-occurrence clusters were reported to appear linked to parvovirus B19, influenza, CMV and Epstein-Barr virus. V-gene and J-gene trimming of TCR beta chains was associated with a missense DCLRE1C variant in a later genetic analysis, and the association was replicated in an independent cohort. Because HLA typing was unavailable for some donors at each locus, only the typed subset was used in association tests. At a false discovery rate of 0.05, a later analysis linked roughly 17,000 TCR beta sequences to specific HLA alleles. Sequencing depth was assumed to be roughly uniform across donors in the presence/absence analyses, though that assumption may not hold. Broadly in line with IMGT annotations, most TCR beta V segments showed up in productive rearrangements about 87% or about 30% of the time in an earlier analysis of some 590 of the donors. When HLA alleles, especially DR and DQ, strongly co-occurred, TCR associations were difficult to assign to individual alleles. According to the authors, the approach could potentially be generalized to other disease states and immunological phenotypes.

Library preparation employed the immunoSEQ multiplex PCR assay. For the multiplex PCR, a mixture combining 60 forward primers for TCR Vbeta segments and 13 reverse primers for TCR Jbeta segments was used. The CDR3 region of rearranged TCR beta genes was amplified from genomic DNA with a multiplex PCR assay. The amplified TCR beta libraries were sequenced on the Illumina HiSeq System as 87-base-pair reads. From the authors' description of their analysis: A later analysis tallied roughly 76 million unique TCR beta chains across the 640 or so repertoires, and approximately 11 million of those chains were shared by two or more donors. Raw reads were error-corrected and collapsed into unique sequences by a nearest-neighbor algorithm in which closely related sequences were merged to remove PCR and sequencing errors. Alignment of CDR3 sequences to IMGT reference sequences was used to assign V, D and J gene segments. For a sequence to be retained, at least a six-nucleotide match to both a V gene segment and a J gene segment was required. Rearrangements were called productive when the CDR3 lacked stop codons and stayed in frame with V and J; all others were non-productive. Following IMGT convention, CDR3 was defined as the stretch from the second conserved V-encoded cysteine up to the conserved J-encoded phenylalanine. In an earlier analysis of roughly 580 of the donors, sequences lacking an unambiguous match to a single V gene segment were excluded. In an earlier analysis of around 600 of the donors, V segments were called functional above 56.7% productive rearrangements and were called segregating when the between-donor standard deviation exceeded 5%. A statistical classification framework was built for diagnosing cytomegalovirus status from the catalog of TCR beta chain sequences. A later analysis assigned V and J genes by comparing TCR nucleotide sequences with IMGT/GENE-DB human TR gene sequences. Using the TCRdist pipeline, a later analysis assigned CDR3 sequences along with most-parsimonious VDJ recombination scenarios. In a later analysis, every TCR beta chain was defined by the combination of its CDR3 amino acid sequence and its V-gene family, and reads without a unique V-gene family were dropped. In a later analysis, around 600 highly shared, low-generation-probability nucleotide sequences were removed to address suspected cross-contamination and a sequencing artifact. A later analysis calculated a clonal expansion index for each public chain from normalized within-repertoire ranks of inferred template counts. Generation probabilities in a later analysis came from a VDJ recombination model fitted to out-of-frame rearrangements, and those results were checked against IGoR. In a later analysis, TCR-TCR, TCR-HLA and TCR-CMV co-occurrence was scored with hypergeometric tests, and a repertoire-size bias correction was applied to TCR pairs. False discovery rates were estimated in a later analysis by permuting HLA or CMV assignments 20 times. A later analysis grouped co-occurring TCRs with DBSCAN, adding TCRdist sequence similarity when clustering within HLA-allele-positive subsets. Co-occurrence clustering excluded repertoires with fewer than 30,000 or more than 120,000 public chains, plus five with anomalous nucleotide sharing. TCRdb holds this immuneACCESS table with in-frame rearrangements only. Some clones are missing; in checked studies, unresolved V genes explain under half, and the rest has no known cause. V and J calls and clone size are copied from that table; D and trimming were computed from the DNA. This sample has approximately 240,000 clones in its table, and around 89% of those were observed once. The ten largest account for roughly 1% of the sample.

The sequenced sample consisted of PBMCs. The chain couples TRBV27 to TRBJ2-1; 10 nucleotides in the junction match TRBD2. The clonotype was recovered from a woman between 18 and 29 years old in good health and CMV-seronegative. The sequenced DNA: TGTGCCAGCAGTTTACGTCTAGCGGGAGACTCCTACAATGAGCAGTTCTTC. Translated, it gives CASSLRLAGDSYNEQFF.